A selection of T cell receptor beta chains follows, all from one sample in a study of beta chain features in type 1 diabetes. Data came from immunoSEQ multiplex PCR; TCRdb stores just in-frame clones and leaves some out. The sample has more than 300,000 clones, around an eighth seen once; the top ten hold approximately 0.015%. The sequencing sample was made of naive CD4+ T cells from blood. Every receptor here comes from a young man in good health. Each CDR3 is given with its conserved first and last residue. The D gene is left open where the match is weak. Only some rows state a clone size, as once, few, many or a class for expanded clones.

D gene	CDR3 length	V gene	clone size	J gene	CDR3 DNA	CDR3 protein
TRBD1	15	TRBV5-4	NA	TRBJ2-3	TGTGCCAGCAGCTTCGGGACAGTCGGTGGAGATACGCAGTATTTT	CASSFGTVGGDTQYF
TRBD2	16	TRBV7-8	few	TRBJ2-1	TGTGCCAGCAGCTTATCGCGGGGGGGCTCCTACAATGAGCAGTTCTTC	CASSLSRGGSYNEQFF
NA	16	TRBV4-1	NA	TRBJ2-1	TGCGCCAGCAGCCAAGGACGACTATCCACCAACAATGAGCAGTTCTTC	CASSQGRLSTNNEQFF
TRBD1	15	TRBV6-5	NA	TRBJ1-3	TGTGCCAGCAGTTACTCCGGGACAGCCGGAAACACCATATATTTT	CASSYSGTAGNTIYF
TRBD2	15	TRBV4-3	NA	TRBJ2-5	TGCGCCAGCAGCCAGGCGGGGGGGCCGGGGGAGACCCAGTACTTC	CASSQAGGPGETQYF
NA	11	TRBV20-1	NA	TRBJ1-5	TGCAGTGCTATTCTGGGGAGTGCCCAGCATTTT	CSAILGSAQHF
NA	12	TRBV5-4	NA	TRBJ2-7	TGTGCCAGCAGCACTCAGGGATACGAGCAGTACTTC	CASSTQGYEQYF
TRBD1	15	TRBV5-4	few	TRBJ2-7	TGTGCCAGCAGCTTACCCCTGGGACAGGGCTACGAGCAGTACTTC	CASSLPLGQGYEQYF
TRBD1	14	TRBV6-1	NA	TRBJ1-2	TGTGCCAGCAGTGAAGGACAGGGGTTTTATGGCTACACCTTC	CASSEGQGFYGYTF
TRBD2	18	TRBV14	few	TRBJ2-1	TGTGCCAGCAGCCAGGGACTAGCGGGAGGGATATTCTACAATGAGCAGTTCTTC	CASSQGLAGGIFYNEQFF
TRBD2	16	TRBV7-3	NA	TRBJ2-1	TGTGCCAGCAGCCTTAGGACTAGCGGACCCTACAATGAGCAGTTCTTC	CASSLRTSGPYNEQFF
NA	12	TRBV7-2	NA	TRBJ1-1	TGTGCCAGCAGCCGGAACAGGAATGAAGCTTTCTTT	CASSRNRNEAFF
NA	16	TRBV7-9	few	TRBJ2-2	TGTGCCAGCAGCTTAATGAGGGAGTCCCCAACCGGGGAGCTGTTTTTT	CASSLMRESPTGELFF
TRBD1	15	TRBV19	NA	TRBJ1-5	TGTGCCAGTAGTCCAGAAGACAGGGGGCGTCAGCCCCAGCATTTT	CASSPEDRGRQPQHF
NA	17	TRBV5-4	few	TRBJ1-1	TGCGCCAGCAGCCAAGAAGGGAGGGGAACGTCGAACACTGAAGCTTTCTTT	CASSQEGRGTSNTEAFF
NA	12	TRBV15	NA	TRBJ2-5	TGTGCCACCAGCAGGGCCCAAGAGACCCAGTACTTC	CATSRAQETQYF
TRBD2	14	TRBV5-4	NA	TRBJ2-2	TGTGCCAGCAGCTTGGAGACTAGCGCCGGGGAGCTGTTTTTT	CASSLETSAGELFF
TRBD1	14	TRBV28	few	TRBJ2-7	TGTGCCAGCAGCAAACAGGGGGTTAAGTACGAGCAGTACTTC	CASSKQGVKYEQYF
NA	14	TRBV19	few	TRBJ2-7	TGTGCCAGTAGTTCCGCCGACAGAGCCTACGAGCAGTACTTC	CASSSADRAYEQYF
NA	14	TRBV30	NA	TRBJ1-1	TGTGCCTGGAGTGGTTCATCAGTGAACACTGAAGCTTTCTTT	CAWSGSSVNTEAFF
NA	13	TRBV30	few	TRBJ2-5	TGTGCCTGGAGTGTATCAGGTCGTGAGACCCAGTACTTC	CAWSVSGRETQYF
NA	16	TRBV12-5	NA	TRBJ2-2	TGTGCTAGTGGTTTGGTACTGCACAGCTACACCGGGGAGCTGTTTTTT	CASGLVLHSYTGELFF
TRBD1	15	TRBV7-2	few	TRBJ1-2	TGTGCCAGCAGCTTAGCCGGGACAGCTAACTATGGCTACACCTTC	CASSLAGTANYGYTF
TRBD2	15	TRBV7-9	few	TRBJ2-7	TGTGCCAGCAGCTTAAGCGGGGGAGAAACCTACGAGCAGTACTTC	CASSLSGGETYEQYF
NA	15	TRBV5-4	few	TRBJ1-2	TGTGCCAGCACCAATCCGGGGGGCGCCATGGCTGGCTACACCTTC	CASTNPGGAMAGYTF
TRBD2	15	TRBV5-4	NA	TRBJ2-3	TGTGCCAGCAGCTTGGGCGGGAGGGCCCCAGATACGCAGTATTTT	CASSLGGRAPDTQYF
NA	15	TRBV30	NA	TRBJ1-5	TGTGCCTGGAGTGTACCGAGAAATAGCAATCAGCCCCAGCATTTT	CAWSVPRNSNQPQHF
NA	13	TRBV29-1	NA	TRBJ2-3	TGCAGCGTTACGGGAGTGCTCACAGATACGCAGTATTTT	CSVTGVLTDTQYF
TRBD2	14	TRBV9	few	TRBJ2-7	TGTGCCAGCAGCATACGGACTAGCGGGGAAGAGCAGTACTTC	CASSIRTSGEEQYF
TRBD2	17	TRBV7-9	few	TRBJ2-1	TGTGCCAGCAGCTCACGGGGGATGGAGCGGGGGGTTGGTGAGCAGTTCTTC	CASSSRGMERGVGEQFF
NA	15	TRBV6-5	few	TRBJ1-1	TGTGCCAGCAGTCATGCCAGGGGCAGGGACACTGAAGCTTTCTTT	CASSHARGRDTEAFF
TRBD2	15	TRBV18	NA	TRBJ2-2	TGTGCCAGCTCCCCTAGCGGAGTAAACACCGGGGAGCTGTTTTTT	CASSPSGVNTGELFF
TRBD1	14	TRBV19	few	TRBJ1-2	TGTGCCAGTAGTTCGGGACAGGCTAACTATGGCTACACCTTC	CASSSGQANYGYTF
NA	15	TRBV2	few	TRBJ2-2	TGTGCCAGCAGTGGGTCGAGCGGGTACACCGGGGAGCTGTTTTTT	CASSGSSGYTGELFF
TRBD1	14	TRBV18	few	TRBJ1-1	TGTGCCAGCTATATGGACAGGACGAACACTGAAGCTTTCTTT	CASYMDRTNTEAFF
NA	16	TRBV6-1	few	TRBJ2-7	TGTGCCAGCAGCGAAGGGAGGGGGCCCTACTCCTACGAGCAGTACTTC	CASSEGRGPYSYEQYF
NA	15	TRBV5-6	few	TRBJ1-2	TGTGCCAGCAGCTTGGGGGATAGGGAGGGCTATGGCTACACCTTC	CASSLGDREGYGYTF
TRBD2	15	TRBV5-1	NA	TRBJ2-2	TGCGCCAGCAGCCCTATAGCGGGAGGAACCGGGGAGCTGTTTTTT	CASSPIAGGTGELFF